This TCR beta chain derives from a study of CD8 T cells in ankylosing spondylitis. Findings of the study overall: What seemed typical of ankylosing spondylitis blood was a TCR beta motif built from about 8 highly homologous variants.

One entry per CDR3 protein results from TCRdb running MiXCR on the 5' RACE reads. The sample lists approximately 340,000 distinct CDR3 sequences, over 12% occurring once. Trimming pared 3 bases from V and 6 bases from J, leaving 8 bases between. Germline V gene data show CDR1 as LGHNA and CDR2 as YNFKEQ. This CDR3 has 13 amino acids. This clonotype was seen a few times. The target antigen is unknown. Sequencing was done on a sample of blood, either unsorted or a sorted T cell fraction (not recorded which). The receptor was isolated from a male donor with ankylosing spondylitis or in good health (not recorded which). The chain couples TRBV4-2 to TRBJ2-2; either TRBD1 or TRBD2 may supply D (6 bases each). The CDR3 loop is CASSQGGPGELFF. CDR3 bases: TGTGCCAGCAGCCAGGGGGGCCCCGGGGAGCTGTTTTTT.